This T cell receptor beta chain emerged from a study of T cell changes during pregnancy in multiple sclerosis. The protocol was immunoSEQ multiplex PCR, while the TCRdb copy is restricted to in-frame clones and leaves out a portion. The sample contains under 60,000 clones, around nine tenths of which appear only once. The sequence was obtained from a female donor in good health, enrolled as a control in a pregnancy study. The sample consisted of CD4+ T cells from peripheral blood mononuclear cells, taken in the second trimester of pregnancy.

DNA for the CDR3: TGTGCCAGCAGCACACAGGGGCTCATGAACACTGAAGCTTTCTTT. This translates into CASSTQGLMNTEAFF. V usage is TRBV7-6 and J usage is TRBJ1-1, with TRBD1 matching over 7 bases. The germline gives CDR1 SGHVS, CDR2 FNYEAQ. The CDR3 is made up of 15 amino acids. After removal of 5 bases from V and 0 bases from J, the junction contained 6 bases not matched to a gene.